Following are 9 T cell receptor beta chains from one sample sequenced in a study of T-cell memory formation after mild COVID-19. TCRdb fed the 5' RACE reads into MiXCR, producing one record per CDR3 protein. The sample has under 350,000 distinct CDR3 sequences, around 16% seen once. The sequenced sample consisted of PBMCs or a T cell subset sorted from them (not recorded which). The origin of the receptors is a young man who had mild COVID-19 (a few samples of this study predate the infection). Cell type and time point are not known.

This clonotype occurred a few times. The chain is built from TRBV4-3 and TRBJ1-2; no clear D. The CDR3 spans 15 residues. Trimming removed 0 bases from V and 5 bases from J, with 13 bases in between. Germline V gives CDR1 LGHNA, CDR2 YSLEER. CDR3 sequence (DNA): TGCGCCAGCAGCCAAGATGGAGGAGAAGCTTATGGCTACACCTTC. Its translation is CASSQDGGEAYGYTF.

This clonotype has just a few counts. The gene calls are TRBV5-1 and TRBJ2-3, with 12 bases lining up with TRBD1. The V segment lost 4 bases and the J segment 5 bases; nucleotides outside the gene matches: 8. The CDR3 has 16 residues. Per the germline V gene, CDR1 is SGHRS and CDR2 is YFSETQ. CDR3 coding DNA: TGCGCCAGCAGCGATACGGGACAGGGGGCAGGAGATACGCAGTATTTT. It is translated as CASSDTGQGAGDTQYF.

This sequence joins TRBV7-8 and TRBJ2-1, with D possibly matching TRBD1 (6 bases). The CDR3 runs 16 residues. V was clipped by 0 bases and J by 6 bases, with 15 bases between them. Germline CDR1 SGHVS, CDR2 FQNEAQ. CDR3 protein: CASSLAHWTETNEQFF. The CDR3 DNA sequence: TGTGCCAGCAGCTTAGCGCATTGGACAGAGACCAATGAGCAGTTCTTC.

This chain joins TRBV15 and TRBJ2-5; 7 nucleotides line up with TRBD1. Germline values: CDR1 LNHNV, CDR2 YYDKDF (reference sequence). Losses at the gene ends were 1 base for V and 5 bases for J; bases not matched to a gene: 7. The CDR3 has 15 amino acids. The DNA of the CDR3 is TGTGCCACCAGCAGAGTAACAGGGGAAAGTGAGACCCAGTACTTC. Encoded protein: CATSRVTGESETQYF.

V gene TRBV7-2 combines with J gene TRBJ1-2, with D unclear. The CDR3 contains 14 residues. Germline CDR1 and CDR2: SGHTA and FQGNSA. Trimming stripped 6 bases from V and 3 bases from J, with 14 bases between. The CDR3 DNA is TGTGCCAGCAGTTCCGGTGGGTTCTACTATGGCTACACCTTC. Residues: CASSSGGFYYGYTF.

The rearrangement links TRBV12-3 or TRBV12-4 to TRBJ1-6, with a possible D match to TRBD1 (5 bases). Trimming removed 5 bases from V and 7 bases from J, with 12 bases in between. This CDR3 comprises 14 residues. The chain's CDR3 is CASSTQGRNSPLHF. In nucleotides, the CDR3 is TGTGCCAGCAGTACTCAGGGTAGGAATTCACCCCTCCACTTT.

V and J are TRBV29-1 and TRBJ1-3, with D unresolved. V lost 6 bases to trimming and J lost 3 bases, with 12 bases between them. Looked up from germline, CDR1 is SQVTM and CDR2 is ANQGSEA. CDR3 length: 13 amino acids. The CDR3: CSVIPDIGNTIYF. The CDR3 region has the DNA TGCAGCGTCATTCCCGATATTGGAAACACCATATATTTT.

This clonotype was counted a few times. The chain uses TRBV6-6 and TRBJ2-3; possible D gene TRBD2, 5 bases. V lost 6 bases and J lost 2, with 18 bases in between. The germline V gene encodes CDR1 MNHNY and CDR2 SVGAGI (reference sequence). The CDR3 covers 16 residues. The CDR3 is CASSLDGVAPTDTQYF. The CDR3 DNA follows: TGTGCCAGCAGCCTCGACGGGGTGGCCCCCACAGATACGCAGTATTTT.

This chain connects TRBV5-1 to TRBJ2-1; 9 bases match TRBD2. V gave up 2 bases and J gave up 8 bases; unmatched junction bases: 5. CDR1 is SGHRS, CDR2 YFSETQ, per germline. The CDR3 is 14 amino acids. CDR3 residues: CASSLGLATDEQFF. The CDR3 DNA reads as TGCGCCAGCAGCTTAGGACTAGCGACGGATGAGCAGTTCTTC.